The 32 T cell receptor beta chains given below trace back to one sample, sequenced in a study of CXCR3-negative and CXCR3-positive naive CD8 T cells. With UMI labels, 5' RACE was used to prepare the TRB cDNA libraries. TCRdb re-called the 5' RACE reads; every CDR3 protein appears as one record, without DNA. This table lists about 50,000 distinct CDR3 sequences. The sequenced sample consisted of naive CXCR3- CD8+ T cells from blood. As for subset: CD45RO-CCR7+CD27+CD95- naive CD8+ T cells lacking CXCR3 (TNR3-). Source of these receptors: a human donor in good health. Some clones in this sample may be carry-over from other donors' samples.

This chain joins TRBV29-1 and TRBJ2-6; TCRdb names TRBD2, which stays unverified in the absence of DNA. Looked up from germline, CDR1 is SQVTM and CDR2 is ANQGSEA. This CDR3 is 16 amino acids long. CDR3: CSVYGWGVSGANVLTF.

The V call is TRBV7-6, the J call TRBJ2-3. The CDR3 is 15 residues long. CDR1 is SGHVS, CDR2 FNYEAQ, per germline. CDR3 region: CASSLYSGSTDTQYF.

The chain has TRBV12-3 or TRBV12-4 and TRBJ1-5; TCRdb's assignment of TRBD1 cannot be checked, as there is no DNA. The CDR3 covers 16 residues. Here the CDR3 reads CASSLSLQGSAQPQHF.

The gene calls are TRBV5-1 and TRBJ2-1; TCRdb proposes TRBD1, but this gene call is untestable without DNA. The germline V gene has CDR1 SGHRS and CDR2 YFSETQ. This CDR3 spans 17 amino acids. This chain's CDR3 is CASSWAVTGREDNEQFF. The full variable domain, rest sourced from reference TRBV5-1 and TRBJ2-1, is KAGVTQTPRYLIKTRGQQVTLSCSPISGHRSVSWYQQTPGQGLQFLFEYFSETQRNKGNFPGRFSGRQFSNSRSEMNVSTLELGDSALYLCASSWAVTGREDNEQFFGPGTRLTVL.

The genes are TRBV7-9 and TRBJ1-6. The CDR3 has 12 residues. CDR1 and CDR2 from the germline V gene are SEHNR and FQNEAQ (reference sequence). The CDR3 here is CASSGPNSPLHF.

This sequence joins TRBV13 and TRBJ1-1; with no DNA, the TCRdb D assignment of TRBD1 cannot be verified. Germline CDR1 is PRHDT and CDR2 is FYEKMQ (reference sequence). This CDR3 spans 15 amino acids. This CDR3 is CASSWARGPGTEAFF.

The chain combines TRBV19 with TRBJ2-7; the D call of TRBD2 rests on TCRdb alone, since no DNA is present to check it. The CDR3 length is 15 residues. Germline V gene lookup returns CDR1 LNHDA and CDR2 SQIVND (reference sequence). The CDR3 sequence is CASRPGLAGSYEQYF.

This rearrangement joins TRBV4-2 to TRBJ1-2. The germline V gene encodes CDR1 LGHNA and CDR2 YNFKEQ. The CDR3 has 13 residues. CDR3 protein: CASSQGASDGYTF.

CDR3 loop: CSARVSGASSYEQYF. The chain links TRBV20-1 to TRBJ2-7; with no DNA, the TCRdb D assignment of TRBD1 cannot be verified. Germline CDR1 is DFQATT and CDR2 is SNEGSKA (reference sequence). The CDR3 runs 15 residues.

The CDR3 protein is CASSSLSKVAQYF. The chain carries TRBV28 and TRBJ2-5. Looked up from germline, CDR1 is MDHEN and CDR2 is SYDVKM. CDR3 size: 13 residues.

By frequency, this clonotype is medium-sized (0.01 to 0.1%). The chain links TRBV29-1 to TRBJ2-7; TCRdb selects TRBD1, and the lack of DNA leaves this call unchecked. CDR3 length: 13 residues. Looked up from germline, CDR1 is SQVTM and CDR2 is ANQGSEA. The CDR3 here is CSVSQGAFYEQYF.

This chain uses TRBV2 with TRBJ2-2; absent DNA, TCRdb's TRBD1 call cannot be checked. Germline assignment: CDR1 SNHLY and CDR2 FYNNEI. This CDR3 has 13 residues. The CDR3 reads CASRDGGLGELFF.

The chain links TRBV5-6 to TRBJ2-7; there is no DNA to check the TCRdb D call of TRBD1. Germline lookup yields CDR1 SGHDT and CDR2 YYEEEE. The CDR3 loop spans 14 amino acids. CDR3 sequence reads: CASSFNRGSYEQYF.

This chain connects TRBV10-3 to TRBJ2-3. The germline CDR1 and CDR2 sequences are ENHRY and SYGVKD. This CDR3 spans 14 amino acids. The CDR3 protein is CAISDISTTDTQYF.

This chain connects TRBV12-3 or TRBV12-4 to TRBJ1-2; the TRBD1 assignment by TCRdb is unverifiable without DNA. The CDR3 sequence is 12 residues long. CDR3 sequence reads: CASMQGIGGYTF.

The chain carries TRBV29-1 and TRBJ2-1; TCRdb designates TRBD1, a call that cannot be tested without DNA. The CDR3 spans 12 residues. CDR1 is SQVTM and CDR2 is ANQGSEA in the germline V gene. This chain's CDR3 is CSVDDRGGEQFF.

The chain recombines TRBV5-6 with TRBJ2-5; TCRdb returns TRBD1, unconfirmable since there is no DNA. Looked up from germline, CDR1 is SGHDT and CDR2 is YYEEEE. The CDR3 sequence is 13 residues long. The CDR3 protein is CASSLGVPGAQYF.

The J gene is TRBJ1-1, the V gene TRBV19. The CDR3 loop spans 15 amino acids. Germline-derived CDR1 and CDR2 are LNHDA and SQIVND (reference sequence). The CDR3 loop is CASSRPVVSSTEAFF.

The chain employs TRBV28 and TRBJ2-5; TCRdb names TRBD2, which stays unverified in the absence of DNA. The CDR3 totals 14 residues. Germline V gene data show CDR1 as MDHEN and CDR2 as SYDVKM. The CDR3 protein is CASSFASNQETQYF.

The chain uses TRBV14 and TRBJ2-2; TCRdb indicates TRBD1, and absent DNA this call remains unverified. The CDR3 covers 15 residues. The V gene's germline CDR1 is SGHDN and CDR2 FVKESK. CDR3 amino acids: CASSGRTGNTGELFF.

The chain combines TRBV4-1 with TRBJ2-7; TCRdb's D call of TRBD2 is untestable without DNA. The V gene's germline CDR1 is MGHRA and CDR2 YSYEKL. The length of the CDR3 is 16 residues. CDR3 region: CASSQDPGPSSYEQYF.

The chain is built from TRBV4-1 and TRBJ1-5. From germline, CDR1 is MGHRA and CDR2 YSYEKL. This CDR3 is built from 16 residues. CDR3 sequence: CASSQAGVGLLQPQHF.

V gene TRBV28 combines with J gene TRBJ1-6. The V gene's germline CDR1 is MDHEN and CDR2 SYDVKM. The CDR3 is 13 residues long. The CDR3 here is CASAPLPNSPLHF.

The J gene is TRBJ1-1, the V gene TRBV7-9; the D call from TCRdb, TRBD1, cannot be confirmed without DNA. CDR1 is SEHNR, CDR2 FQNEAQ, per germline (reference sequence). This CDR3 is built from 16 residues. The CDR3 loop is CASSLTATGLVGGAFF.

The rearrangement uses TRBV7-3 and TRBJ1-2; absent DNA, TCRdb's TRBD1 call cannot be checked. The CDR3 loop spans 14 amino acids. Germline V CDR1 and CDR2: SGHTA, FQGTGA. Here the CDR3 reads CASSVDRGIGGYTF.

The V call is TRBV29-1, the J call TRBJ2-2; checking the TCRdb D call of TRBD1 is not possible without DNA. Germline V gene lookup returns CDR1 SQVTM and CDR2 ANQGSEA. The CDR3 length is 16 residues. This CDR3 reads CSVRAPTGGGNGELFF.

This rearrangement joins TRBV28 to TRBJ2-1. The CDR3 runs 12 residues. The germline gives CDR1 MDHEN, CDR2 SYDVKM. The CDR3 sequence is CASNTEYNEQFF. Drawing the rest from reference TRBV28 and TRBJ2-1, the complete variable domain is DVKVTQSSRYLVKRTGEKVFLECVQDMDHENMFWYRQDPGLGLRLIYFSYDVKMKEKGDIPEGYSVSREKKERFSLILESASTNQTSMYLCASNTEYNEQFFGPGTRLTVL.

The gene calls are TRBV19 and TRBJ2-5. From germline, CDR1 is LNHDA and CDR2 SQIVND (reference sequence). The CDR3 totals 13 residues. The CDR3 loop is CASSIASAGAQYF.

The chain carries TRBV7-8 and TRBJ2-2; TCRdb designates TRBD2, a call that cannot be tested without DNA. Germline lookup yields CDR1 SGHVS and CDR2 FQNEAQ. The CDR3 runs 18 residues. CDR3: CASSLASLADANTGELFF.

Here the CDR3 reads CASSVGYGADEQYF. The rearrangement uses TRBV9 and TRBJ2-7. This CDR3 has 14 residues. Germline V gives CDR1 SGDLS, CDR2 YYNGEE. The whole variable domain, remainder taken from reference TRBV9 and TRBJ2-7, is DSGVTQTPKHLITATGQRVTLRCSPRSGDLSVYWYQQSLDQGLQFLIQYYNGEERAKGNILERFSAQQFPDLHSELNLSSLELGDSALYFCASSVGYGADEQYFGPGTRLTVT.

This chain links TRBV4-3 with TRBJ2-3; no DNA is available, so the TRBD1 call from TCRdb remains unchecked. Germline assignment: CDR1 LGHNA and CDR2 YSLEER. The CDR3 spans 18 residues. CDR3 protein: CASSQEGAGGASTDTQYF.

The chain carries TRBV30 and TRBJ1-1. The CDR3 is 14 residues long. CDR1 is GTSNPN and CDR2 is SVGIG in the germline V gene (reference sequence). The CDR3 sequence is CAWKEGGGSYEAFF.